The entry below gives a single TCR beta chain sequence along with its context. This entry comes from a study of monozygotic twins with inflammatory bowel disease. The CDR3 spans 14 residues. Investigators extracted total RNA from whole blood and did not sort T cells. Reprocessing the 5' RACE reads, TCRdb reports a single entry for every CDR3 protein and omits DNA. In all, the sample yields approximately 400,000 distinct CDR3 sequences. Sequencing was performed on blood. The V call is TRBV12-3 or TRBV12-4, the J call TRBJ2-2; the TCRdb D gene call, TRBD2, has no DNA to confirm it. The clonotype comes from a human donor with ulcerative colitis or Crohn's disease, or a healthy co-twin of an affected twin (not recorded which). The CDR3 here is CASGRTTNTGELFF.